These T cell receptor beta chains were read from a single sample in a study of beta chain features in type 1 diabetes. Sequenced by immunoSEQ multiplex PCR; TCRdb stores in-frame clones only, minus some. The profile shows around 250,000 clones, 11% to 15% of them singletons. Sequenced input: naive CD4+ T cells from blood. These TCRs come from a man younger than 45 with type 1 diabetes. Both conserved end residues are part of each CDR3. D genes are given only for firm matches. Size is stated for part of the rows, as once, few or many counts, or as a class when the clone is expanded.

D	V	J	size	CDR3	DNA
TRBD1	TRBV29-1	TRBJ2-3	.	CSALSTGDDTQYF	TGCAGCGCGCTCTCGACAGGGGACGATACGCAGTATTTT
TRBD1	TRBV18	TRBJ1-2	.	CASSGTGVYYGYTF	TGTGCCAGCTCCGGGACAGGGGTTTACTATGGCTACACCTTC
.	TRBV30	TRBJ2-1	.	CASRSILWLYNEQFF	.
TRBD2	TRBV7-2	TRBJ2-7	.	CASSTRTSEAYEQYF	TGTGCCAGCAGCACACGGACTAGCGAAGCCTACGAGCAGTACTTC
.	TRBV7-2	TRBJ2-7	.	CASSLVVSYEQYF	TGTGCCAGCAGCTTAGTAGTTTCCTACGAGCAGTACTTC
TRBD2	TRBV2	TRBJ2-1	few	CASSVGLAGRNEQFF	TGTGCCAGCAGTGTGGGACTAGCGGGACGCAATGAGCAGTTCTTC
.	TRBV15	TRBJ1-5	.	CATSRDDRADQPQHF	TGTGCCACCAGCAGAGATGACAGAGCAGATCAGCCCCAGCATTTT
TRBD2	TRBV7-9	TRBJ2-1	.	CASSLSGGDNEQFF	TGTGCCAGCAGCCTCAGCGGGGGAGACAATGAGCAGTTCTTC
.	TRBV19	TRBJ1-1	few	CASSATPPGQSWANTEAFF	TGTGCCAGTAGTGCCACACCGCCCGGACAGAGCTGGGCGAACACTGAAGCTTTCTTT
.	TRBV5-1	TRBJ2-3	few	CASSFLGDGDTQYF	TGCGCCAGCAGCTTTTTGGGAGATGGGGATACGCAGTATTTT
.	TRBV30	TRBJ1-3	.	CACLSSSGNTIYF	TGTGCCTGCTTGTCGAGCTCTGGAAACACCATATATTTT
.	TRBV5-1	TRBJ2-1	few	CASRIDSYNEQFF	TGCGCCAGCAGAATAGACAGCTACAATGAGCAGTTCTTC
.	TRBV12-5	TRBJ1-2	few	CASGLDTGTRYGYTF	TGTGCTAGTGGTTTGGATACCGGGACACGGTATGGCTACACCTTC
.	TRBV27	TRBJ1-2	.	CASSLMPGDGYTF	TGTGCCAGCAGTTTAATGCCAGGGGATGGCTACACCTTC
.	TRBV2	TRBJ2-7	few	CASRLDGSYEQYF	TGTGCCAGCAGGCTAGACGGCTCCTACGAGCAGTACTTC
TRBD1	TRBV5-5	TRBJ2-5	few	CASSLGDSPARETQYF	TGTGCCAGCAGCTTGGGGGACAGCCCAGCGAGGGAGACCCAGTACTTC
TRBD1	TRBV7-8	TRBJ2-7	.	CASSSGQGDEQYF	TGTGCCAGCAGCTCAGGACAGGGTGACGAGCAGTACTTC
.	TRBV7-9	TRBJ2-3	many	CAELDGGGTDTQYF	TGTGCCGAGTTGGACGGCGGGGGCACAGATACGCAGTATTTT
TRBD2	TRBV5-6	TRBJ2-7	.	CASSWGGGRSSYEQYF	TGTGCCAGCAGCTGGGGGGGAGGCAGGAGCTCCTACGAGCAGTACTTC
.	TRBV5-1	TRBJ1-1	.	CASSLDSEAEAFF	TGCGCCAGCAGCTTGGATTCGGAGGCTGAAGCTTTCTTT
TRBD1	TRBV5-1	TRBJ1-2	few	CASSKGDRGNGYTF	TGCGCCAGCAGCAAAGGGGACAGGGGCAATGGCTACACCTTC
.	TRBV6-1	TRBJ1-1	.	CAIAYQGNTEAFF	TGTGCCATAGCATACCAGGGGAACACTGAAGCTTTCTTT
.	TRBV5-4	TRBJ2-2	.	CASSSPGGVFF	TGTGCCAGCAGCTCCCCCGGAGGGGTGTTTTTT
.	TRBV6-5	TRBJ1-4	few	CASSYSGGIGEKLFF	TGTGCCAGCAGTTACTCCGGGGGGATTGGTGAAAAACTGTTTTTT
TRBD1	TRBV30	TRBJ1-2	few	CAWSPIHRGEGYTF	TGTGCCTGGAGTCCTATCCACAGGGGTGAAGGCTACACCTTC
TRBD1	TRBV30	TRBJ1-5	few	CAWGRDRGSNQPQHF	TGTGCCTGGGGACGAGACAGGGGGAGCAATCAGCCCCAGCATTTT
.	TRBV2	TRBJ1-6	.	CASSGQGRHSPLHF	TGTGCCAGCAGTGGCCAAGGGAGACATTCACCCCTCCACTTT
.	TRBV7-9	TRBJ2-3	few	CASSRDRKSTDTQYF	TGTGCCAGCAGCCGAGACAGGAAAAGCACAGATACGCAGTATTTT
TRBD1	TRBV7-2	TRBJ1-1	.	CASSLKRGTGKNTEAFF	TGTGCCAGCAGCTTAAAACGCGGGACAGGGAAGAACACTGAAGCTTTCTTT
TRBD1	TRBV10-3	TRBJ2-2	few	CAISGDRFTGELFF	TGTGCCATCAGCGGGGACAGATTCACCGGGGAGCTGTTTTTT
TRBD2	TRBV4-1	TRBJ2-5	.	CASSPRSSGGLGELQYF	TGCGCCAGCAGCCCCCGGTCTAGCGGGGGCTTGGGGGAGCTCCAGTACTTC
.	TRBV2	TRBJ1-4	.	CASSEETGYGEKLFF	TGTGCCAGCAGTGAAGAAACAGGGTATGGTGAAAAACTGTTTTTT
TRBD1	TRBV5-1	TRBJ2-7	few	CASSWATGAEQYF	TGCGCCAGCAGCTGGGCGACAGGGGCCGAGCAGTACTTC
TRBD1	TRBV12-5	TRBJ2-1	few	CASGSRDRESSEQFF	TGTGCTAGTGGTTCGCGGGACAGGGAGTCCTCTGAGCAGTTCTTC
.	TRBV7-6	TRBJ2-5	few	CASSPGTTKRETQYF	TGTGCCAGCAGTCCCGGGACAACAAAGAGGGAGACCCAGTACTTC
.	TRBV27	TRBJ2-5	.	CASSRGSGKTQYF	TGTGCCAGCAGTCGGGGGAGCGGAAAGACCCAGTACTTC
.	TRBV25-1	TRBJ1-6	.	CASSGNAGSPLHF	TGTGCCAGCAGTGGTAACGCGGGATCACCCCTCCACTTT
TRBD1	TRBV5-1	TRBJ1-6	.	CASSSTGVQPLHF	TGCGCCAGCAGCTCAACAGGGGTCCAACCCCTCCACTTT